This TCR beta chain was sequenced for a study of breast tumors, draining lymph nodes, adjacent tissues. Germline loops: CDR1 SGHRS, CDR2 YFSETQ. Trimming cost V 4 bases and J 5 bases; bases outside gene matches: 20. There are 20 residues in the CDR3. TCRdb ran MiXCR on the multiplex PCR reads and lists one entry per CDR3 protein. The sample consists of tens of thousands of distinct CDR3 sequences, around 23% of them appearing once. This clonotype was seen many times. The TCR comes from a female donor with breast cancer. Some clones in this sample may be carry-over from other donors' samples. The V call is TRBV5-1, the J call TRBJ2-1; the match to TRBD2 covers 11 bases. What was sequenced was breast tumor tissue. CDR3 amino acids: CASSGGQGLGTSGSHNEQFF. CDR3 bases: TGCGCCAGCAGCGGTGGACAGGGACTGGGTACTAGCGGGAGCCACAATGAGCAGTTCTTC.